This T cell receptor beta chain was sequenced in a study of cytomegalovirus exposure and HLA in healthy donors. CDR1 SGHTA and CDR2 FQGNSA come from the germline V gene. Trimming took off 1 base at V and 0 bases at J, with 13 bases between the two ends. The length of the CDR3 is 17 residues. Study-level results: DRB1 had the most TCR associations and HLA-C the fewest, a later analysis found, with rates varying by HLA locus. As a later analysis showed, several of the most significant clusters appeared to be linked to common viral pathogens.

Primers: 60 Vbeta forward and 13 Jbeta reverse. Produced via immunoSEQ multiplex PCR; TCRdb's table is partial and in-frame only. The table lists roughly 88,000 clones, around three quarters of them singletons. As to this clone: Its cognate antigen is unknown.

The specimen sequenced was PBMCs. The chain uses TRBV7-2 and TRBJ1-3; unclear D gene. The receptor comes from a man aged 30 to 39 in good health and CMV-seropositive. The DNA of the CDR3 is TGTGCCAGCAGCTTAGATCCGGGTAGTCGCTCTGGAAACACCATATATTTT. It encodes CASSLDPGSRSGNTIYF.